This T cell receptor beta chain was captured by sequencing in a study of T-cell reconstitution after alpha-beta-depleted transplantation in children. For TCRbeta, the library was prepared with unique molecular identifiers. TCRdb processed the PCR reads anew with MiXCR; each CDR3 protein has one entry. Here the sample spans about 980,000 distinct CDR3 sequences, 25% to 30% being singletons. The receptor's source is a boy less than two years old who had a stem cell transplant for SCID, so the T cells may come from the graft donor. Specimen: PBMCs, mostly from graft donor cells, collected 360 days after TCRalphabeta/CD19-depleted stem cell transplant.

CDR3 coding DNA: TGTGCCAGCAGCGTAGGCGGGACAGGGAGAAACACCATATATTTT. This encodes CASSVGGTGRNTIYF. This sequence joins TRBV9 and TRBJ1-3; 9 nucleotides match TRBD1. J was trimmed by 5 bases and V by 0 bases; bases with no gene match: 3. Germline values: CDR1 SGDLS, CDR2 YYNGEE. The CDR3 sequence is 15 residues long.